This is a list of T cell receptor beta chains from one sample in a study of CD8+CD57+ T cells in acquired aplastic anemia. TCRdb reanalysed the reads using MiXCR and keeps one entry per CDR3 protein. The sample shows 160,000 or so distinct CDR3 sequences, around half of them seen only once. Input material: sorted CD4+, CD8+, or CD8+CD57+ T cells (not recorded which) from PBMCs. The receptors here all came from a human donor with aplastic anemia. Each CDR3 is given with its conserved first and last residue. Each record gives: V gene, CDR3 length, J gene, CDR3 protein.

>TRBV7-2|17|TRBJ2-3
CASSPGTSGGFTDTQYF
>TRBV15|15|TRBJ1-1
CATSRDLGRRGEAFF
>TRBV10-1|12|TRBJ2-7
CASSEPGYEQYF
>TRBV5-1|14|TRBJ1-1
CASSLFQGSTEAFF
>TRBV15|15|TRBJ1-4
CATSREARGVEGLFF
>TRBV7-3|13|TRBJ2-7
CASSEMGGYEQYF
>TRBV20-1|12|TRBJ1-6
CSAFRVNSPLHF
>TRBV7-9|13|TRBJ2-7
CASSDWAGYEQYF
>TRBV24-1|16|TRBJ2-2
CATSDSGQGNTGELFF
>TRBV6-6|14|TRBJ2-5
CASSYSGIGETQYF
>TRBV2|14|TRBJ1-5
CASSARYSNQPQHF
>TRBV2|12|TRBJ2-2
CASRDILRELFF
>TRBV6-1|11|TRBJ2-7
CASSENYEQYF
>TRBV7-9|13|TRBJ2-7
CASSFSGRHEQYF
>TRBV11-1|17|TRBJ1-2
CASSLQKTGGGDYGYTF
>TRBV4-1|14|TRBJ2-7
CASSHGTGLYEQYF
>TRBV20-1|12|TRBJ1-2
CSAPTPRDGYTF
>TRBV10-3|19|TRBJ2-5
CAISEPGLAGGLGQETQYF
>TRBV2|15|TRBJ2-2
CASSLAGVETGELFF
>TRBV7-8|14|TRBJ1-1
CASSLEQVNTEAFF
>TRBV19|13|TRBJ1-5
CASSFLGNQPQHF
>TRBV6-5|15|TRBJ2-5
CASSYAGTDQETQYF
>TRBV18|13|TRBJ2-5
CASSPSHQETQYF
>TRBV20-1|10|TRBJ2-5
CSAPQETQYF
>TRBV12-3/TRBV12-4|16|TRBJ2-6
CASSRPGQAGANVLTF
>TRBV5-8|15|TRBJ2-3
CASSLVELGTDTQYF
>TRBV7-2|14|TRBJ2-7
CASARRRGPYEQYF
>TRBV13|17|TRBJ2-1
CASSWFLSGGSYNEQFF
>TRBV20-1|14|TRBJ1-4
CSARDRTANEKLFF
>TRBV9|15|TRBJ1-1
CASSVGGLGITEAFF
>TRBV2|14|TRBJ2-7
CASSRGLSRNEQYF
>TRBV4-3|13|TRBJ2-5
CASSQGPQETQYF
>TRBV2|15|TRBJ1-1
CASSEASRGLTEAFF
>TRBV20-1|14|TRBJ2-1
CSATLSGGNNEQFF
>TRBV19|16|TRBJ2-4
CASSQGQGGTKNIHYF
>TRBV2|14|TRBJ1-4
CASNVSPTNEKLFF
>TRBV7-3|17|TRBJ2-3
CASSLGPGLALTDTQYF
>TRBV24-1|11|TRBJ2-7
CATSGLGEQYF
>TRBV2|13|TRBJ1-1
CASSSQTNTEAFF
>TRBV10-3|13|TRBJ2-5
CAISPELGKTQYF
>TRBV2|14|TRBJ2-5
CASSVGWGVETQYF
>TRBV7-9|11|TRBJ2-2
CASKDTGELFF
>TRBV4-3|15|TRBJ1-2
CASSQEVRAGEGYTF
>TRBV15|14|TRBJ2-7
CATSRTGTGSEQYF
>TRBV20-1|15|TRBJ1-5
CSAREDGRTWQPQHF
>TRBV7-8|16|TRBJ2-7
CASRIGTSGGDYEQYF
>TRBV10-3|13|TRBJ2-7
CAISETFQSEQYF
>TRBV5-1|13|TRBJ2-7
CASSLDRAFEQYF
>TRBV5-6|13|TRBJ2-7
CASSALGPYEQYF
>TRBV2|14|TRBJ1-2
CASSWQQINYGYTF
>TRBV5-1|13|TRBJ1-6
CASSLTDNSPLHF
>TRBV20-1|11|TRBJ2-7
CSGESAYEQYF
>TRBV6-4|13|TRBJ2-3
CASSDFSTDTQYF
>TRBV10-2|14|TRBJ1-1
CASSESNVNTEAFF
>TRBV2|13|TRBJ1-1
CASTEEANTEAFF
>TRBV24-1|15|TRBJ2-5
CATSPGTGAWETQYF